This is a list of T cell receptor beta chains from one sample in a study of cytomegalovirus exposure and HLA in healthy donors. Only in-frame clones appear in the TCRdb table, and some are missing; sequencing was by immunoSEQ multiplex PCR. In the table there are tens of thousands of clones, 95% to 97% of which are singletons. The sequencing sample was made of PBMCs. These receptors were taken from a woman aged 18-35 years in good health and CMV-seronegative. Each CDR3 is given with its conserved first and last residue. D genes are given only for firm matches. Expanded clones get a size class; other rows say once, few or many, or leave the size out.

CDR3nt: TGTGCCAGCGCACTCTTAAGGGGCACTGAAGCTTTCTTT
CDR3aa: CASALLRGTEAFF
v_gene: TRBV28
abundance: .
j_gene: TRBJ1-1
d_gene: .

CDR3nt: TGTGCCAGCAGCTCCCAGTTTGGTCCCTACGAGCAGTACTTC
CDR3aa: CASSSQFGPYEQYF
v_gene: TRBV14
abundance: .
j_gene: TRBJ2-7
d_gene: .

CDR3nt: TGTGCCAGCAGTTTAGGGCTAGCGGGAACGAACACCGGGGAGCTGTTTTTT
CDR3aa: CASSLGLAGTNTGELFF
v_gene: TRBV27
abundance: .
j_gene: TRBJ2-2
d_gene: TRBD2

CDR3nt: TGTGCCAGCAGCTTAGCCAGCGGGGATCGGTTCTTC
CDR3aa: CASSLASGDRFF
v_gene: TRBV7-2
abundance: once
j_gene: TRBJ2-1
d_gene: TRBD2

CDR3nt: TGCGCCAGCACCGGGACTAGCGGGACCCCCCCCACAGATACGCAGTATTTT
CDR3aa: CASTGTSGTPPTDTQYF
v_gene: TRBV23-1
abundance: .
j_gene: TRBJ2-3
d_gene: TRBD2

CDR3nt: TGTGCCAGCAGCGCCCGACCGGACAGGAGTAGCACAGATACGCAGTATTTT
CDR3aa: CASSARPDRSSTDTQYF
v_gene: TRBV9
abundance: .
j_gene: TRBJ2-3
d_gene: TRBD1

CDR3nt: TGTGCCAGCAGCTTGGGGGCCAGCAGGCAGCCCCAGCATTTT
CDR3aa: CASSLGASRQPQHF
v_gene: TRBV5-6
abundance: .
j_gene: TRBJ1-5
d_gene: .

CDR3nt: TGTGCCAGCAGCCGACTAGCGGGAGAAGGCGAGCAGTACTTC
CDR3aa: CASSRLAGEGEQYF
v_gene: TRBV6-5
abundance: .
j_gene: TRBJ2-7
d_gene: TRBD2

CDR3nt: TGTGCCAGCAGTTTCGGGATGACCTACGAGCAGTACTTC
CDR3aa: CASSFGMTYEQYF
v_gene: TRBV28
abundance: .
j_gene: TRBJ2-7
d_gene: .

CDR3nt: TGTGCCAGCAGCTTCTTCGCAGGTGTGTCTTTCTTT
CDR3aa: CASSFFAGVSFF
v_gene: TRBV7-2
abundance: .
j_gene: TRBJ1-1
d_gene: .

CDR3nt: TGTGCCAGTAGTAGCAGGGGCCACAATCAGCCCCAGCATTTT
CDR3aa: CASSSRGHNQPQHF
v_gene: TRBV19
abundance: few
j_gene: TRBJ1-5
d_gene: .

CDR3nt: TGTGCCACTCCTAGGACAGGCCGCTACTCCTACGAGCAGTACTTC
CDR3aa: CATPRTGRYSYEQYF
v_gene: TRBV19
abundance: .
j_gene: TRBJ2-7
d_gene: TRBD1

CDR3nt: TGTGCCAGCAGTCTGGAGGGGGGGGGTGAGCAGTTCTTC
CDR3aa: CASSLEGGGEQFF
v_gene: TRBV7-3
abundance: .
j_gene: TRBJ2-1
d_gene: .

CDR3nt: TGTGCCAGCAGCCCCGCTTGGGGAGTCACTGAAGCTTTCTTT
CDR3aa: CASSPAWGVTEAFF
v_gene: TRBV7-9
abundance: .
j_gene: TRBJ1-1
d_gene: .

CDR3nt: TGTGCCAGCAGTTTGGGGACAGGGGGTAGGGGCTACACCTTC
CDR3aa: CASSLGTGGRGYTF
v_gene: TRBV28
abundance: .
j_gene: TRBJ1-2
d_gene: TRBD1

CDR3nt: TGTGCCAGCAGCTCACAGGCATTTGAGCAGTTCTTC
CDR3aa: CASSSQAFEQFF
v_gene: TRBV7-9
abundance: .
j_gene: TRBJ2-1
d_gene: .

CDR3nt: TGTGCCAGTAGTATAAACTCAGGGGGCGCCTTCACTTTCTTT
CDR3aa: CASSINSGGAFTFF
v_gene: TRBV19
abundance: .
j_gene: TRBJ1-1
d_gene: TRBD1

CDR3nt: TGTGCCACGGGACTAGCGGGACCAGGGGGCAACAATGAGCAGTTCTTC
CDR3aa: CATGLAGPGGNNEQFF
v_gene: TRBV7-2
abundance: .
j_gene: TRBJ2-1
d_gene: TRBD2

CDR3nt: TGCGCCAGCAGCCAAGAGTGGGCAACAGGGGGCGGCTACACCTTC
CDR3aa: CASSQEWATGGGYTF
v_gene: TRBV4-3
abundance: .
j_gene: TRBJ1-2
d_gene: TRBD1

CDR3nt: TGTGCCAGCAGCCGGGGACTAGCGGGAGTCGGGGAGCTGTTTTTT
CDR3aa: CASSRGLAGVGELFF
v_gene: TRBV27
abundance: .
j_gene: TRBJ2-2
d_gene: TRBD2

CDR3nt: TGTGCCAGCAGCCCCATGGGGGGGGATACGCAGTATTTT
CDR3aa: CASSPMGGDTQYF
v_gene: TRBV7-3
abundance: .
j_gene: TRBJ2-3
d_gene: TRBD2

CDR3nt: TGTGCCAGCAGCCAGGACAGGGCCGGCTATGGCTACACCTTC
CDR3aa: CASSQDRAGYGYTF
v_gene: TRBV5-6
abundance: .
j_gene: TRBJ1-2
d_gene: TRBD1

CDR3nt: TGCAGCGTGGTGGGACAGGGAAACGAGCAGTACTTC
CDR3aa: CSVVGQGNEQYF
v_gene: TRBV29-1
abundance: .
j_gene: TRBJ2-7
d_gene: TRBD1

CDR3nt: TGTGCCAGCAGCGTAGGGGGAGGCCCTGAAGCTTTCTTT
CDR3aa: CASSVGGGPEAFF
v_gene: TRBV9
abundance: .
j_gene: TRBJ1-1
d_gene: .

CDR3nt: TGCGCCAGCAGCCCACCTGACAGGGCAAGGTACACCTTC
CDR3aa: CASSPPDRARYTF
v_gene: TRBV4-1
abundance: .
j_gene: TRBJ1-2
d_gene: TRBD1

CDR3nt: TGCGCCAGCAGCCCAACAGGGACCTATGGCTACACCTTC
CDR3aa: CASSPTGTYGYTF
v_gene: TRBV4-3
abundance: .
j_gene: TRBJ1-2
d_gene: .

CDR3nt: TGTGGCAGCAGCTTAGCGGGAGGAGGGTACAATGAGCAGTTCTTC
CDR3aa: CGSSLAGGGYNEQFF
v_gene: TRBV7-6
abundance: .
j_gene: TRBJ2-1
d_gene: TRBD2

CDR3nt: TGTGCCAGCAGCCCCGGGACAGGACACAATGAGCAGTTCTTC
CDR3aa: CASSPGTGHNEQFF
v_gene: TRBV28
abundance: .
j_gene: TRBJ2-1
d_gene: TRBD1

CDR3nt: TGTGCCAGCAGCCTCCGGACAGTGACAGATACGCAGTATTTT
CDR3aa: CASSLRTVTDTQYF
v_gene: TRBV7-2
abundance: .
j_gene: TRBJ2-3
d_gene: .

CDR3nt: TGCGCCAGCCGGGGGGGGGTCCCCACAGATACGCAGTATTTT
CDR3aa: CASRGGVPTDTQYF
v_gene: TRBV4-3
abundance: .
j_gene: TRBJ2-3
d_gene: TRBD2

CDR3nt: TGTGCCAGCAGCGGTGGGGGACTAGCGGGGAGCTCCTACGAGCAGTACTTC
CDR3aa: CASSGGGLAGSSYEQYF
v_gene: TRBV9
abundance: .
j_gene: TRBJ2-7
d_gene: TRBD2

CDR3nt: TGCGCCAGCAGCCAAGGCCCACAGACAACTAATGAAAAACTGTTTTTT
CDR3aa: CASSQGPQTTNEKLFF
v_gene: TRBV4-3
abundance: .
j_gene: TRBJ1-4
d_gene: .

CDR3nt: TGCGCCAGCAGCTTTGTGTGGGGCCAGCCCCAGCATTTT
CDR3aa: CASSFVWGQPQHF
v_gene: TRBV5-1
abundance: .
j_gene: TRBJ1-5
d_gene: .

CDR3nt: TGTGCCACCAGCAGAGATGGGCCATACGAGCAGTACTTC
CDR3aa: CATSRDGPYEQYF
v_gene: TRBV15
abundance: once
j_gene: TRBJ2-7
d_gene: .

CDR3nt: TGTGCCAGCAGCGTAGCCCAGACGAGGGGGTCGACCCAGTACTTC
CDR3aa: CASSVAQTRGSTQYF
v_gene: TRBV9
abundance: .
j_gene: TRBJ2-5
d_gene: .

CDR3nt: TGTGCCAACCCAGGAGGGGGCCTTAGCGGGGCCCGCAATGAGCAGTTCTTC
CDR3aa: CANPGGGLSGARNEQFF
v_gene: TRBV2
abundance: .
j_gene: TRBJ2-1
d_gene: .

CDR3nt: TGTGCCAGCAGTCCTCGGGGTACGGGGAACACTGAAGCTTTCTTT
CDR3aa: CASSPRGTGNTEAFF
v_gene: TRBV28
abundance: .
j_gene: TRBJ1-1
d_gene: .

CDR3nt: TGTGCCAGCAGCCGGGGGGGCGGTGGAAACACCATATATTTT
CDR3aa: CASSRGGGGNTIYF
v_gene: TRBV28
abundance: .
j_gene: TRBJ1-3
d_gene: .

CDR3nt: TGTGCCAGCAGTTTATGGAACCCAACGACAGGGGGGCATGGCTACACCTTC
CDR3aa: CASSLWNPTTGGHGYTF
v_gene: TRBV28
abundance: once
j_gene: TRBJ1-2
d_gene: TRBD1

CDR3nt: TGTGCCAGCAGTTATGGGGCGGGAGCTGGGTACGAGCAGTACTTC
CDR3aa: CASSYGAGAGYEQYF
v_gene: TRBV6-6
abundance: .
j_gene: TRBJ2-7
d_gene: TRBD2

CDR3nt: TGTGCCAGCAGCATACCGGGACAGGGGGGTAATGAAAAACTGTTTTTT
CDR3aa: CASSIPGQGGNEKLFF
v_gene: TRBV5-6
abundance: .
j_gene: TRBJ1-4
d_gene: TRBD1

CDR3nt: TGTGCCATCCTCGGGACAGGGCCAACGAACACTGAAGCTTTCTTT
CDR3aa: CAILGTGPTNTEAFF
v_gene: TRBV10-3
abundance: .
j_gene: TRBJ1-1
d_gene: TRBD1

CDR3nt: TGTGCCAGCAGAGTAAGCGGGAGGGCCCCTCGGGCCAAAAACATTCAGTACTTC
CDR3aa: CASRVSGRAPRAKNIQYF
v_gene: TRBV28
abundance: .
j_gene: TRBJ2-4
d_gene: TRBD2

CDR3nt: TGCGCCAGCAGCGCCACGACACGTACATTGAACACTGAAGCTTTCTTT
CDR3aa: CASSATTRTLNTEAFF
v_gene: TRBV5-1
abundance: .
j_gene: TRBJ1-1
d_gene: .

CDR3nt: TGCGCCAGCAGCTTGGGGCTAGCGGCTAGCACAGATACGCAGTATTTT
CDR3aa: CASSLGLAASTDTQYF
v_gene: TRBV5-1
abundance: .
j_gene: TRBJ2-3
d_gene: TRBD2

CDR3nt: TGTGCCAGCAGTCCCAGGTTGACCCGCAATCAGCCCCAGCATTTT
CDR3aa: CASSPRLTRNQPQHF
v_gene: TRBV28
abundance: .
j_gene: TRBJ1-5
d_gene: .

CDR3nt: TGTGCCAGCAGTTACAGCGAGAACACTGAAGCTTTCTTT
CDR3aa: CASSYSENTEAFF
v_gene: TRBV6-5
abundance: few
j_gene: TRBJ1-1
d_gene: .

CDR3nt: TGCGCCAGCAGCCAAGACCCGAGGGGTAGCGGTGTAGAGACCCAGTACTTC
CDR3aa: CASSQDPRGSGVETQYF
v_gene: TRBV4-3
abundance: .
j_gene: TRBJ2-5
d_gene: .

CDR3nt: TGTGCCAGCAGTTTAGGGGGGGGCACTGAAGCTTTCTTT
CDR3aa: CASSLGGGTEAFF
v_gene: TRBV27
abundance: .
j_gene: TRBJ1-1
d_gene: .

CDR3nt: TGTGCCAGCAGTGAATCGGGGGGCGCCGGTGGGAATGAGCAGTTCTTC
CDR3aa: CASSESGGAGGNEQFF
v_gene: TRBV25-1
abundance: .
j_gene: TRBJ2-1
d_gene: .

CDR3nt: TGTGCCACCCCCCCGATCGGGACAGGGGCCGCCCGGGCCCATGGTGAGCAGTTCTTC
CDR3aa: CATPPIGTGAARAHGEQFF
v_gene: TRBV18
abundance: .
j_gene: TRBJ2-1
d_gene: TRBD1

CDR3nt: TGTGCCAGCAGTTACGTGGCTAGCGGAGGGTGGGATGAGCAGTTCTTC
CDR3aa: CASSYVASGGWDEQFF
v_gene: TRBV6-5
abundance: .
j_gene: TRBJ2-1
d_gene: TRBD2

CDR3nt: TGTGCCAGCAGCCGGACTTCTGGGGCCAACGTCCTGACTTTC
CDR3aa: CASSRTSGANVLTF
v_gene: TRBV2
abundance: .
j_gene: TRBJ2-6
d_gene: .

CDR3nt: TGTGCCAGTAGTGCAGAACCGCTAGCTGGGGCCTACAATGAGCAGTTCTTC
CDR3aa: CASSAEPLAGAYNEQFF
v_gene: TRBV19
abundance: .
j_gene: TRBJ2-1
d_gene: .

CDR3nt: TGTGCCAGCAGCTTGGGCAGGGGTCGGGTCGGGGAGCTGTTTTTT
CDR3aa: CASSLGRGRVGELFF
v_gene: TRBV13
abundance: .
j_gene: TRBJ2-2
d_gene: .

CDR3nt: TGTGCCAGCAGTTTAGGACCTCTCGAGGGAGATACGCAGTATTTT
CDR3aa: CASSLGPLEGDTQYF
v_gene: TRBV28
abundance: .
j_gene: TRBJ2-3
d_gene: .

CDR3nt: TGTGCTAGTGGTTCCGGACAGCCAAGTGCAGATACGCAGTATTTT
CDR3aa: CASGSGQPSADTQYF
v_gene: TRBV12-5
abundance: .
j_gene: TRBJ2-3
d_gene: .

CDR3nt: TGTGCCAGCAGCCCCACGTGGAGAGGCGCGCAGTATTTT
CDR3aa: CASSPTWRGAQYF
v_gene: TRBV7-6
abundance: .
j_gene: TRBJ2-3
d_gene: .

CDR3nt: TGTGCCAGCAGCCCAGGACTAGCGGTGACCTACGAGCAGTACTTC
CDR3aa: CASSPGLAVTYEQYF
v_gene: TRBV7-2
abundance: .
j_gene: TRBJ2-7
d_gene: TRBD2

CDR3nt: TGCGCCAGCAGCCAGTCTTGGCTAGCGGGAACCTACGAGCAGTACTTC
CDR3aa: CASSQSWLAGTYEQYF
v_gene: TRBV4-1
abundance: .
j_gene: TRBJ2-7
d_gene: TRBD2